This is a list of T cell receptor beta chains from one sample in a study of T cell repertoires in cytomegalovirus infection. The antigens these receptors bind are not known. Using its own MiXCR run on the reads, TCRdb lists one record per CDR3 protein. This sample has 680,000 or so distinct CDR3 sequences; around a third occur once, and the top ten carry around a sixth. The material was cultured PBMCs, obtained from culture after CMV antigen stimulation. The origin of the receptors is a human donor in good health (CMV status not recorded). Some clones in this sample may be carry-over from other donors' samples. Each CDR3 is given with its conserved first and last residue. D genes are given only for firm matches. Part of the rows lack a size; the others show once, few, many or a class for expanded clones.

d_call	v_call	clone_size	j_call	cdr3_nt	cdr3_aa
-	TRBV6-6	-	TRBJ2-7	TGTGCCAGCGCCCCATCCTTCGGGGACACCTACGAGCAGTACTTC	CASAPSFGDTYEQYF
TRBD1	TRBV20-1	few	TRBJ1-3	TGCAGTGCGGCAACAGGGGGAGGTGGAAACACCATATATTTT	CSAATGGGGNTIYF
TRBD2	TRBV7-9	few	TRBJ2-6	TGTGCCAGCAGCTTAGCGGGGGGGATTTCGTTTCGGGGGGCCAACGTCCTGACTTTC	CASSLAGGISFRGANVLTF
-	TRBV27	-	TRBJ2-7	TGTGCCAGCAGTCGACTAACCCTCGAGCGAGAGCAGTACTTC	CASSRLTLEREQYF
-	TRBV20-1	few	TRBJ2-7	TGCAGTGCCAACGAGCAGTTAGGTCAGGAGCAGTACTTC	CSANEQLGQEQYF
-	TRBV11-2	-	TRBJ2-7	TGTGCCAGCAGCCTCCAACTCAGAGACGAGCAGTACTTC	CASSLQLRDEQYF
TRBD2	TRBV2	few	TRBJ2-1	TGTGCCAGCATCCTCAGCTTGTCCAGCGGGACTAGACAGTTCTTC	CASILSLSSGTRQFF
-	TRBV7-2	few	TRBJ2-4	TGTGCCAGCAGACGACCTAGCGACGGGAACATTCAGTACTTC	CASRRPSDGNIQYF
-	TRBV6-5	-	TRBJ1-2	TGTGCCAGCAGTTACTCAGGCAATAGCTACACCTTC	CASSYSGNSYTF
-	TRBV28	-	TRBJ1-5	TGTGCCAGCAGTTCAATCGTCTATAGCAATCAGCCCCAGCATTTT	CASSSIVYSNQPQHF
-	TRBV28	-	TRBJ2-7	TGTGCCAGCAGTTTATCCGGGACTTACCCCTACGAGCAGTACTTC	CASSLSGTYPYEQYF
-	TRBV11-2	many	TRBJ2-5	TGTGCCAGCAGCCCACACGGACAGAAAACCCTTCAGGAGACCCAGTACTTC	CASSPHGQKTLQETQYF
-	TRBV7-2	many	TRBJ2-7	TGTGCCAGCAGCTTAGGTGGGGGTACCTACGAGCAGTACTTC	CASSLGGGTYEQYF
TRBD1	TRBV23-1	-	TRBJ1-1	TGCGCCAGCAGTCGCAGACAGGGGGGCGCTGAAGCTTTCTTT	CASSRRQGGAEAFF
TRBD2	TRBV2	-	TRBJ2-5	TGTGCCAGCAGTACTAGCGGGGGGCACGGGACCCAGTACTTC	CASSTSGGHGTQYF
-	TRBV6-6	few	TRBJ1-2	TGTGCCAGCAGGGAACGGCGAGAGTCGTATGGCTACACCTTC	CASRERRESYGYTF
-	TRBV7-9	few	TRBJ2-7	TGTGCCAGCAGCTTAGCCGGGGGCAGGGGTTACGAGCAGTACTTC	CASSLAGGRGYEQYF
-	TRBV12-3/TRBV12-4	-	TRBJ2-7	TGTGCCAGCAGTTTTCAACTGTACGAGCAGTACTTC	CASSFQLYEQYF
-	TRBV19	-	TRBJ1-5	TGTGCCAGTAGACAGGATCAGGGTCACAATCAGCCCCAGCATTTT	CASRQDQGHNQPQHF
TRBD1	TRBV28	once	TRBJ1-2	TGTGCCAGCAGTTACAGGGGGCGCTTAACCAACTATGGCTACACCTTC	CASSYRGRLTNYGYTF
-	TRBV12-3/TRBV12-4	-	TRBJ1-5	TGTGCCAGCGGGCCGGGGCACGGACAGCCCCAGCATTTT	CASGPGHGQPQHF
-	TRBV19	-	TRBJ1-2	TGTGCCAGTACCCCAAGGCTGGCCAGGGGCCATGGGGGCTACACCTTC	CASTPRLARGHGGYTF
-	TRBV20-1	-	TRBJ2-7	TGCAGTGCTTCCGACAGGAACTCCTACGAGCAGTACTTC	CSASDRNSYEQYF
-	TRBV19	few	TRBJ1-1	TGTGCCAGTAGCCGTTCTTGGGGGGAGGAGAGGTTGGCTTTCTTT	CASSRSWGEERLAFF
-	TRBV19	-	TRBJ1-1	TGTGCCAGTAGTACCGCTTTTTTTAAACTGAACACTGAAGCTTTCTTT	CASSTAFFKLNTEAFF
-	TRBV18	-	TRBJ2-7	TGTGCCAGCTCACCAAGAGGGGACGGTACCTACGAGCAGTACTTC	CASSPRGDGTYEQYF
-	TRBV12-3/TRBV12-4	few	TRBJ2-3	TGTGCCAGCAAATGGGTCGGGAGCCATACGCAGTATTTT	CASKWVGSHTQYF
-	TRBV27	few	TRBJ2-3	TGTGCCAGCAGTTTCCGCGACAGACCCAGCACAGATACGCAGTATTTT	CASSFRDRPSTDTQYF
-	TRBV12-3/TRBV12-4	few	TRBJ2-7	TGTGCCAGCAGTTTGGGTGGGACAAGCGAGTACTTC	CASSLGGTSEYF
TRBD1	TRBV28	-	TRBJ2-2	TGTGCCAGCGAGGGACAGTGGGCCACCGGGGAGCTGTTTTTT	CASEGQWATGELFF
-	TRBV5-4	-	TRBJ1-2	TGTGCCAGCAGCCTAGGGACCAGCGTCAACTATGGCTACACCTTC	CASSLGTSVNYGYTF
TRBD1	TRBV19	-	TRBJ1-2	TGTGCCAGTAGTCCCTGGGGACAGGTTCAGGGCTACACCTTC	CASSPWGQVQGYTF
-	TRBV7-2	few	TRBJ2-7	TGTGCCAGCAGTCTAGTGGGACTCACCTACGAGCAGTACTTC	CASSLVGLTYEQYF
-	TRBV12-3/TRBV12-4	-	TRBJ2-7	TGTGCCAGCAGTTTAGACAGGCGCCACGAGCAGTACTTC	CASSLDRRHEQYF
-	TRBV7-6	few	TRBJ2-3	TGTGCCAGCAGCTTAGATGGGACTCTCTCAGATACGCAGTATTTT	CASSLDGTLSDTQYF
-	TRBV29-1	-	TRBJ2-7	TGCAGCGTTGACCTGCTCCCATCTACTAGTGGCGAGCAGTACTTC	CSVDLLPSTSGEQYF
-	TRBV6-5	-	TRBJ2-3	TGTGCCAGCAGTTACTCAATCACAGATACGCAGTATTTT	CASSYSITDTQYF
TRBD2	TRBV25-1	-	TRBJ2-1	TGTGCCAGCAGTCCACACCCAGGACTAGCGGGGGTACATGAGCAGTTCTTC	CASSPHPGLAGVHEQFF
-	TRBV4-1	few	TRBJ2-3	TGCGCCAGCAGCCAAGTAGCGGAGTCAGATACGCAGTATTTT	CASSQVAESDTQYF
-	TRBV7-2	many	TRBJ1-1	TGTGCCAGCAGCATCTCGACAGGTTATGAAGCTTTCTTT	CASSISTGYEAFF
-	TRBV29-1	-	TRBJ2-1	TGCAGCCAAAATGAAGCGGGCGGAGAGCAGTTCTTC	CSQNEAGGEQFF
-	TRBV19	-	TRBJ1-3	TGTGCCAGTAGGTTCCTCGGAATCGGAAACACCATATATTTT	CASRFLGIGNTIYF
-	TRBV7-8	few	TRBJ1-1	TGTGCCAGCAGCAAGGGATGGGGCACTGAAGCTTTCTTT	CASSKGWGTEAFF
-	TRBV7-2	-	TRBJ1-6	TGTGCCAGCAGCTTAGCAGGGGACTATTCACCCCTCCACTTT	CASSLAGDYSPLHF
TRBD1	TRBV5-6	few	TRBJ2-5	TGTGCCAGCAGCTACCGGGACAGGGTTATGGAGACCCAGTACTTC	CASSYRDRVMETQYF
-	TRBV6-6	-	TRBJ2-5	TGTGCCAGCAGTTACCACAGTCCCGAAGAGACCCAGTACTTC	CASSYHSPEETQYF
TRBD2	TRBV7-9	-	TRBJ2-3	TGTGCCAGCAGCTTTGCGGGGGGCCGCACAGATACGCAGTATTTT	CASSFAGGRTDTQYF
-	TRBV7-2	-	TRBJ2-5	TGTGCCAGCAGCGCCCACCAAGAGACCCAGTACTTC	CASSAHQETQYF
-	TRBV6-2/TRBV6-3	-	TRBJ1-1	TGTGCCAGCAGTTACTCGAGAGGGCTGGGCACTGAAGCTTTCTTT	CASSYSRGLGTEAFF
TRBD2	TRBV7-2	few	TRBJ2-1	TGTGCCACGGAGGGGACTAGCGGCTACAATGAGCAGTTCTTC	CATEGTSGYNEQFF